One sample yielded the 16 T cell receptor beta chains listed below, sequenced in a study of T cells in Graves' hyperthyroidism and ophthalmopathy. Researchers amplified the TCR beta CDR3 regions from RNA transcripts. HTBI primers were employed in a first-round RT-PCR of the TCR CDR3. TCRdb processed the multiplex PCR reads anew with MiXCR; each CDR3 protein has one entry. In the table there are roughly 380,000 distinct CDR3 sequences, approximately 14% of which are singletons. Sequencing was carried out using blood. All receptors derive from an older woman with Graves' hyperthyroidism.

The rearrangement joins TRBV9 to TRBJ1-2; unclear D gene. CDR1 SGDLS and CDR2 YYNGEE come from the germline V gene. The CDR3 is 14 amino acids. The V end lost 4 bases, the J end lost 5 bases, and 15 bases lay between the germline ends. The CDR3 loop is CASSSAQRGYGYTF. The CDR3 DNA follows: TGTGCCAGCAGCTCTGCCCAACGAGGGTATGGCTACACCTTC.

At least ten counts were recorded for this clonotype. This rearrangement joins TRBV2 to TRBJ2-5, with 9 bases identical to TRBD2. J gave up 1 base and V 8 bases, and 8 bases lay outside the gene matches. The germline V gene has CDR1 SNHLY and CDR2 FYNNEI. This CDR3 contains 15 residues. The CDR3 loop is CASLGLASVQETQYF. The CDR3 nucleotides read TGTGCCAGCCTTGGACTAGCGTCGGTCCAAGAGACCCAGTACTTC.

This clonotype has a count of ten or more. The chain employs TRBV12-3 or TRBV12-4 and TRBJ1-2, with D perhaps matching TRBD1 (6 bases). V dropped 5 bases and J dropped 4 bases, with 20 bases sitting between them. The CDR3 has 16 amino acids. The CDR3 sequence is CASSRQVGQGVYGYTF. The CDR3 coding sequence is TGTGCCAGCAGTCGACAGGTGGGCCAGGGTGTCTATGGCTACACCTTC.

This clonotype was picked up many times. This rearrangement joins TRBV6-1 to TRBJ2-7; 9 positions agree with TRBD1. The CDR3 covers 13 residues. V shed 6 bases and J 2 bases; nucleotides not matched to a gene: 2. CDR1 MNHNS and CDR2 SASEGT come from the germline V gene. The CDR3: CASRDRGPYEQYF. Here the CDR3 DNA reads TGTGCCAGCAGGGACAGGGGACCCTACGAGCAGTACTTC.

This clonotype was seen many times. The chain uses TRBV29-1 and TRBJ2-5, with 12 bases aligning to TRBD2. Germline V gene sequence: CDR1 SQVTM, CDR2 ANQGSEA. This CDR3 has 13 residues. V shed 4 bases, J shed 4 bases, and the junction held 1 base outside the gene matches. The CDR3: CSVGGLAGETQYF. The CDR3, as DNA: TGCAGCGTTGGGGGACTAGCGGGAGAGACCCAGTACTTC.

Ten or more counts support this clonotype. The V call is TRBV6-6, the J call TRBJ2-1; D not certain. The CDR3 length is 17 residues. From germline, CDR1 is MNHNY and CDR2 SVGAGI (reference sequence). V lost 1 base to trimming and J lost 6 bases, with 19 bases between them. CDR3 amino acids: CASSYYKPGPGFNEQFF. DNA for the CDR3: TGTGCCAGCAGTTACTACAAACCGGGTCCAGGATTCAATGAGCAGTTCTTC.

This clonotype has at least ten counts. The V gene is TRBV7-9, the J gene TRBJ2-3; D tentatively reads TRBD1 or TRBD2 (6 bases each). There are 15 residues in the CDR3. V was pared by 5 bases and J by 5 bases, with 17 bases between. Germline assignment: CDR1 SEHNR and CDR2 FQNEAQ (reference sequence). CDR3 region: CASSLRGVMEDTQYF. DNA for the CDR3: TGTGCCAGCAGCCTAAGGGGGGTTATGGAAGATACGCAGTATTTT.

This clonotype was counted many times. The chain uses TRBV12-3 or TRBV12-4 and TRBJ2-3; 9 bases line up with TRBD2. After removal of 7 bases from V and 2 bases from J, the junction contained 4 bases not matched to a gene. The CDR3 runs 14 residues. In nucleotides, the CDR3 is TGTGCCAGCAAAGTAGCGGGAGCCACAGATACGCAGTATTTT. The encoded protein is CASKVAGATDTQYF.

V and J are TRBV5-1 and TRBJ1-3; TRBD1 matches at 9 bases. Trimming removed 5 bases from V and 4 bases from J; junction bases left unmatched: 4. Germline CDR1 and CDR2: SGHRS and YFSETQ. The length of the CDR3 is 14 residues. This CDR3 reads CASSNRGLGNTIYF. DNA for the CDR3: TGCGCCAGCAGTAACAGGGGGCTCGGAAACACCATATATTTT. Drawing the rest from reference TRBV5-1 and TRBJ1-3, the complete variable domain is KAGVTQTPRYLIKTRGQQVTLSCSPISGHRSVSWYQQTPGQGLQFLFEYFSETQRNKGNFPGRFSGRQFSNSRSEMNVSTLELGDSALYLCASSNRGLGNTIYFGEGSWLTVV.

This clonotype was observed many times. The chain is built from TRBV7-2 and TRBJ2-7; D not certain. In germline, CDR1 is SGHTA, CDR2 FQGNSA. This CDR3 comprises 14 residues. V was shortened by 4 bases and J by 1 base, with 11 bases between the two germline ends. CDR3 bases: TGTGCCAGCAGCTCTACCCGGCAGTCCTACGAGCAGTACTTC. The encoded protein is CASSSTRQSYEQYF.

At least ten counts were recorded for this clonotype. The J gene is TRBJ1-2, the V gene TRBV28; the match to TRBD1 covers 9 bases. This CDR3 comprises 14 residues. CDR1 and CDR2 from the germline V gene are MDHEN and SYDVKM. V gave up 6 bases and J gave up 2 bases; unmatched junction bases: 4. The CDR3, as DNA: TGTGCCAGCAGCTTAGGACAGGGGAACTATGGCTACACCTTC. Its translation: CASSLGQGNYGYTF.

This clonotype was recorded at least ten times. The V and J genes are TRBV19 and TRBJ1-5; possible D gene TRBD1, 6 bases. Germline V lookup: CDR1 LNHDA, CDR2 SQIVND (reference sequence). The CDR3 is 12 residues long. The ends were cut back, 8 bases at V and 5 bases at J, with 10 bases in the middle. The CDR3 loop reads CASAGDDQPQHF. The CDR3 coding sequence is TGTGCCAGTGCAGGGGATGATCAGCCCCAGCATTTT. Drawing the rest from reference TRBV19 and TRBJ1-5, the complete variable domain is DGGITQSPKYLFRKEGQNVTLSCEQNLNHDAMYWYRQDPGQGLRLIYYSQIVNDFQKGDIAEGYSVSREKKESFPLTVTSAQKNPTAFYLCASAGDDQPQHFGDGTRLSIL.

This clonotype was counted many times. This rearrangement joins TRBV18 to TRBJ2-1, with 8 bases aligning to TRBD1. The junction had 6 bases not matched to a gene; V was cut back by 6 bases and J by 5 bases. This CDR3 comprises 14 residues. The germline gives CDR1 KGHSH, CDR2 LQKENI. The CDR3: CASSPQDRDNEQFF. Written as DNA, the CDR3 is TGTGCCAGCTCCCCCCAGGACAGGGACAATGAGCAGTTCTTC.

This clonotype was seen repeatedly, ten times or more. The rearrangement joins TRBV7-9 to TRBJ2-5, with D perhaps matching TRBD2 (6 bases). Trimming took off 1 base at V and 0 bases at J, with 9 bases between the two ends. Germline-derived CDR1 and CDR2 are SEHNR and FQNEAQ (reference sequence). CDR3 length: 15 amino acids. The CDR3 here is CASSLVRDYQETQYF. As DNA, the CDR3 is TGTGCCAGCAGCTTAGTGCGGGACTACCAAGAGACCCAGTACTTC. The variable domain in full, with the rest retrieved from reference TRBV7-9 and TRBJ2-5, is DTGVSQNPRHKITKRGQNVTFRCDPISEHNRLYWYRQTLGQGPEFLTYFQNEAQLEKSRLLSDRFSAERPKGSFSTLEIQRTEQGDSAMYLCASSLVRDYQETQYFGPGTRLLVL.

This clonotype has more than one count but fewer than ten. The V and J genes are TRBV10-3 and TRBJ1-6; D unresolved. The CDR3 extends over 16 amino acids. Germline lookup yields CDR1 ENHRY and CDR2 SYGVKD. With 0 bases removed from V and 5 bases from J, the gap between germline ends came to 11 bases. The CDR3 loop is CAISESGTANNSPLHF. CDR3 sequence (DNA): TGTGCCATCAGTGAGTCTGGCACAGCAAATAATTCACCCCTCCACTTT.

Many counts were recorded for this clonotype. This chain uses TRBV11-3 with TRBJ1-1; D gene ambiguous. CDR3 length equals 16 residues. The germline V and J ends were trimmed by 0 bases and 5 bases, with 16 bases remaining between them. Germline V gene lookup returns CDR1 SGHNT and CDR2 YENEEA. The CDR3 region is CASSLEKGNLWTEAFF. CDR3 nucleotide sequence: TGTGCCAGCAGCTTAGAGAAAGGGAATCTTTGGACTGAAGCTTTCTTT.